This TCR beta chain derives from a study of blood T cells in healthy people across ages. Study-wide results and caveats: In long-lived donors, naive CD4+ cell counts and diversity exceeded those of aged donors.

The individuals who served as donors were healthy Caucasians living in Russia, aged about 6 to 100. Sample-barcoded 5' priming and a J-beta primer mix drove a second PCR of roughly 7 to 11 cycles. Every sample gave at least 2.5 million paired-end reads containing CDR3. TCRdb reprocessed the 5' RACE reads with MiXCR, giving one entry per CDR3 protein. The sample lists about 1,400,000 distinct CDR3 sequences, around 39% occurring once. In its sample, this clonotype was seen a few times. The antigen is not known. Germline values: CDR1 MNHEY, CDR2 SMNVEV (reference sequence). This CDR3 has 15 residues. The V and J genes are TRBV27 and TRBJ2-5, with 10 nucleotides matching TRBD2. Judging by the DNA end, TRBJ2-7 fits better; the J call may be wrong. The TCR was taken from a woman younger than 35 in good health. Sequenced sample: blood. The CDR3 DNA follows: TGTGCCAGCAGTTTATTTGCTAGCGGGAGACTCGAGCAGTACTTC. This encodes CASSLFASGRLEQYF.